This T cell receptor beta chain comes out of a study of blood T cell repertoires in COVID-19. Overall study: COVID-19 samples collected from the United States, Italy and Spain covered acute and convalescent phases. The cDNA or gDNA used as material had been derived from T cells, B-cell-depleted T cells, or PBMCs.

The CDR3 runs 14 residues. V was clipped by 4 bases and J by 1 base, with 13 bases between them. CDR1 is GTSNPN, CDR2 SVGIG, per germline (reference sequence). This clone is a singleton in its sample. The authors' processing: Counts of nucleated cells, estimated from reference gene primer amplification, were obtained. Only in-frame clones appear in the TCRdb table, and some are missing; sequencing was by immunoSEQ multiplex PCR. For V, J and clone size, that table is used; D and trimming come from the DNA. This sample has tens of thousands of clones, with roughly four fifths found just once. The gene calls are TRBV30 and TRBJ1-1; TRBD1 might be the D (5 bases). The sequenced material came from peripheral blood. The sequence came from a woman aged 55-70 years with acute or convalescent COVID-19. CDR3 in amino acids: CAWNGGVKNTEAFF. For the CDR3, the DNA is TGTGCCTGGAACGGGGGGGTAAAGAACACTGAAGCTTTCTTT.